This T cell receptor (beta chain) was found in a study of blood T cell repertoires in COVID-19. The overall study: The samples span acute and convalescent COVID-19 from the United States, Italy and Spain. From T cells, B-cell-depleted T cells, or PBMCs came the material, which was cDNA or gDNA.

Source study methods: Reference gene primer amplification in the assay estimated nucleated cell counts. Clones were read by immunoSEQ multiplex PCR, and TCRdb kept only the in-frame ones, dropping some. That table gives V, J and clone size, and the DNA gave D and trimming. The data show fewer than 250,000 clones, roughly 92% seen once. CDR1 is KGHSH and CDR2 is LQKENI in the germline V gene. V was trimmed by 2 bases and J by 3 bases, leaving 11 bases between them. This CDR3 spans 15 amino acids. The chain couples TRBV18 to TRBJ1-5; D is unclear. The receptor comes from a man aged 55 to 70 with COVID-19, enrolled during active disease. Material: peripheral blood. The CDR3 bases are TGTGCCAGCTCACCAAACGAGGCAGTCAATCAGCCCCAGCATTTT. Protein sequence: CASSPNEAVNQPQHF.